These 5 T cell receptor beta chains came from one sample sequenced in a study of blood T cell repertoires in COVID-19 (dated by TCRdb to the early 2020s). Libraries were prepared through the immunoSEQ multiplex PCR assay. TCRdb's version of the immuneACCESS table is confined to in-frame rearrangements and falls short of the full clone set. An unresolved V gene accounts for under half of the shortfall where checked; the remainder is of unknown origin. The table for this sample lists roughly 220,000 clones; about 79% of them were counted only once. 1.3% of the sample is in the top ten clones. The material sequenced was PBMCs or T cells enriched from blood (not recorded which). The receptors derive from a woman in her 40s with acute COVID-19.

CDR3 nucleotides: TGTGCCAGCAGCCAGAGGGCCGCAGAGACCCAGTACTTC. Translated, it gives CASSQRAAETQYF. The chain has TRBV14 and TRBJ2-5; TRBD2 might be the D (5 bases). The CDR3 is 13 residues long. Trimming took off 3 bases at V and 4 bases at J, with 9 bases between the two ends. Germline CDR1 reads SGHDN; CDR2 reads FVKESK. Filled out from reference TRBV14 and TRBJ2-5, the complete variable domain reads EAGVTQFPSHSVIEKGQTVTLRCDPISGHDNLYWYRRVMGKEIKFLLHFVKESKQDESGMPNNRFLAERTGGTYSTLKVQPAELEDSGVYFCASSQRAAETQYFGPGTRLLVL.

The chain uses TRBV9 and TRBJ2-5; D might be TRBD2 (5 bases). The germline CDR1 and CDR2 sequences are SGDLS and YYNGEE. V lost 0 bases to trimming and J lost 2 bases, with 8 bases between them. This CDR3 comprises 14 residues. CDR3 DNA: TGTGCCAGCAGCGTAGGTAGCGAACAAGAGACCCAGTACTTC. It encodes CASSVGSEQETQYF.

The V gene is TRBV6-5, the J gene TRBJ2-5; D is possibly TRBD1 (6 bases). From germline, CDR1 is MNHEY and CDR2 SVGAGI. V was pared by 6 bases and J by 1 base, with 12 bases between. The CDR3 covers 14 residues. The CDR3 loop is CASRIQGVQETQYF. In nucleotides, the CDR3 is TGTGCCAGCAGGATACAGGGAGTCCAAGAGACCCAGTACTTC.

As regards this clone: The germline gene is not matched at one end of the junction; a read error may be the cause. The V and J genes are TRBV5-5 and TRBJ2-1, with 8 bases aligning to TRBD2. There are 18 residues in the CDR3. Germline V lookup: CDR1 SGHKS, CDR2 YYEKEE (reference sequence). As DNA, the CDR3 is TGTGCCAGCAGCACTTCCCGGGGGGGGAGTAGGACCTACGATGAGCAGTTCTTC. It yields the protein CASSTSRGGSRTYDEQFF.

This chain uses TRBV5-1 with TRBJ1-1; the match to TRBD1 covers 7 bases. The junction had 4 bases not matched to a gene; V was cut back by 4 bases and J by 1 base. The V gene's germline CDR1 is SGHRS and CDR2 YFSETQ. This CDR3 is built from 14 residues. The CDR3 is CASSPGQSNTEAFF. CDR3 in DNA: TGCGCCAGCAGCCCGGGACAGTCGAACACTGAAGCTTTCTTT.